These 28 T cell receptor beta chains originate from one sample sequenced in a study of T cells in Graves' hyperthyroidism and ophthalmopathy. TCR beta CDR3 regions were amplified from RNA. With the HTBI primer set, the TCR CDR3 went through a first round of RT-PCR. Each CDR3 protein gets one entry after TCRdb re-called the multiplex PCR reads with MiXCR. The sample has 530,000 or so distinct CDR3 sequences, roughly a sixth seen once; the top ten hold roughly a sixth. The source material was blood. Source of these receptors: a woman aged 18-35 years with Graves' ophthalmopathy.

This clonotype was seen a few times. This chain connects TRBV4-1 to TRBJ2-7; no definite D call. Trimming removed 2 bases from V and 1 base from J, with 24 bases in between. CDR3 size: 19 residues. Germline CDR1 is MGHRA and CDR2 is YSYEKL. The chain's CDR3 is CASSQRTVLRSQNSYEQYF. In nucleotides, the CDR3 is TGCGCCAGCAGCCAAAGGACCGTCCTCCGGTCCCAGAATTCCTACGAGCAGTACTTC.

The chain carries TRBV10-3 and TRBJ2-1; 7 bases are a match to TRBD2. The CDR3 loop spans 13 amino acids. V trimming: 6 bases; J trimming: 4 bases; junction bases outside the gene matches: 3. Germline values: CDR1 ENHRY, CDR2 SYGVKD. The CDR3 loop is CAISSSGYNEQFF. CDR3 DNA: TGTGCCATCAGCTCTAGCGGTTACAATGAGCAGTTCTTC.

The CDR3 spells CASSQDRALVSYEQYF. CDR3 nucleotide sequence: TGCGCCAGCAGCCAAGATCGGGCATTAGTATCCTACGAGCAGTACTTC. V is TRBV4-3 and J is TRBJ2-7, with D unresolved. V was trimmed by 0 bases and J by 1 base, leaving 13 bases between them. The CDR3 consists of 16 residues. CDR1 and CDR2 (germline): LGHNA, YSLEER.

This chain's CDR3 is CASSLGASGRIRNEQFF. The CDR3, as DNA: TGTGCCAGCAGCTTAGGGGCTAGCGGGAGGATCCGCAATGAGCAGTTCTTC. The genes are TRBV7-6 and TRBJ2-1; 11 bases are shared with TRBD2. From germline, CDR1 is SGHVS and CDR2 FNYEAQ. The J segment lost 6 bases and the V segment lost 1 base, leaving 8 bases of the junction unmatched. This CDR3 has 17 amino acids.

This clonotype was found many times. The V gene is TRBV12-3 or TRBV12-4, the J gene TRBJ2-7; D gene unclear. This CDR3 spans 14 amino acids. Trimming pared 5 bases from V and 0 bases from J, leaving 11 bases between. CDR3 sequence reads: CASSRNLDSYEQYF. CDR3 nucleotide sequence: TGTGCCAGCAGTCGAAACTTGGACTCCTACGAGCAGTACTTC.

This clonotype was observed at least ten times. V is TRBV9 and J is TRBJ1-4, with D unclear. Per germline, CDR1 SGDLS and CDR2 YYNGEE. Trimming took 2 bases from V and 0 from J, leaving 8 bases between them. The CDR3 loop spans 15 amino acids. In nucleotides, the CDR3 is TGTGCCAGCAGCGTCGGGGTTGCAACTAATGAAAAACTGTTTTTT. Translation: CASSVGVATNEKLFF.

This clonotype has more than one count but fewer than ten. The chain uses TRBV11-2 and TRBJ2-4; TRBD2 aligns across 11 bases. Unmatched junction bases numbered 6, after V lost 5 bases and J lost 3 bases. The germline gives CDR1 SGHAT, CDR2 FQNNGV. The length of the CDR3 is 16 residues. CDR3 amino acids: CASSKTSGRGKNIQYF. Here the CDR3 DNA reads TGTGCCAGCAGCAAAACTAGCGGGAGAGGCAAAAACATTCAGTACTTC. The entire variable domain, with the rest obtained from reference TRBV11-2 and TRBJ2-4, is as follows: EAGVAQSPRYKIIEKRQSVAFWCNPISGHATLYWYQQILGQGPKLLIQFQNNGVVDDSQLPKDRFSAERLKGVDSTLKIQPAKLEDSAVYLCASSKTSGRGKNIQYFGAGTRLSVL.

This clonotype was counted between two and nine times. DNA for the CDR3: TGTGCCAGCAGCTTGGCCCTACACAGCACAGATACGCAGTATTTT. The encoded protein is CASSLALHSTDTQYF. The chain combines TRBV5-6 with TRBJ2-3; no clear D gene. The germline V and J ends were trimmed by 0 bases and 0 bases, with 8 bases remaining between them. Germline V gene lookup returns CDR1 SGHDT and CDR2 YYEEEE. The CDR3 totals 15 residues.

This clonotype showed up many times. The chain carries TRBV6-1 and TRBJ2-7; D call uncertain. The CDR3 totals 10 residues. Germline values: CDR1 MNHNS, CDR2 SASEGT. Trimming shortened V by 7 bases and J by 3 bases, and 4 bases separated the two germline ends. The CDR3 DNA sequence: TGTGCCAGCAACCACTACGAGCAGTACTTC. The encoded protein is CASNHYEQYF.

This clonotype appeared many times. The V and J genes are TRBV27 and TRBJ1-2, with D possibly matching TRBD1 (6 bases). Trimming removed 6 bases at V and 5 bases at J, with 13 bases between. This CDR3 contains 13 residues. Germline-derived CDR1 and CDR2 are MNHEY and SMNVEV (reference sequence). The CDR3 sequence is CASRLQGNYGYTF. The CDR3 DNA sequence: TGTGCCAGCAGACTGCAGGGGAATTATGGCTACACCTTC.

This clonotype has ten or more counts. CDR3 in DNA: TGTGCCAGCAGCCTCGGGACAAGGGAGGCTCAGCCCCAGCATTTT. Protein sequence: CASSLGTREAQPQHF. The J gene is TRBJ1-5, the V gene TRBV3-1; maybe TRBD1 (6 bases). The CDR3 is made up of 15 amino acids. Germline V gene sequence: CDR1 LGHDT, CDR2 YNNKEL (reference sequence). Trimming left V 4 bases short and J 6 bases short, with 16 bases between.

The chain has TRBV5-6 and TRBJ2-1; D unclear. Trimming left V 0 bases short and J 8 bases short, with 9 bases between. CDR1 and CDR2 from the germline V gene are SGHDT and YYEEEE. The CDR3 is made up of 13 amino acids. The CDR3, as DNA: TGTGCCAGCAGCTTGGTCCCCTCCGATGAGCAGTTCTTC. Translated: CASSLVPSDEQFF. The full variable domain, with the rest looked up from reference TRBV5-6 and TRBJ2-1, is DAGVTQSPTHLIKTRGQQVTLRCSPKSGHDTVSWYQQALGQGPQFIFQYYEEEERQRGNFPDRFSGHQFPNYSSELNVNALLLGDSALYLCASSLVPSDEQFFGPGTRLTVL.

This clonotype was recorded many times. The CDR3 DNA reads TGTGCCAGCTCCGGGACGGGACGAAACACCATATATTTT. Amino acid sequence: CASSGTGRNTIYF. The chain carries TRBV2 and TRBJ1-3, with a tentative D call TRBD1 (5 bases). This CDR3 is 13 amino acids long. Germline CDR1 SNHLY, CDR2 FYNNEI. Trimming left V 8 bases short and J 5 bases short, with 13 bases between.

This clonotype was recorded at least ten times. The chain is built from TRBV11-2 and TRBJ2-7, with 9 bases identical to TRBD2. CDR3 size: 15 residues. The V gene's germline CDR1 is SGHAT and CDR2 FQNNGV. V trimming: 4 bases; J trimming: 5 bases; junction bases outside the gene matches: 9. CDR3 bases: TGTGCCAGCAGCTCCATTAGCGGGAGATCCCACGAGCAGTACTTC. Its translation: CASSSISGRSHEQYF.

This clonotype showed up many times. This rearrangement joins TRBV15 to TRBJ1-3, with 9 positions matching TRBD1. Germline V gene sequence: CDR1 LNHNV, CDR2 YYDKDF (reference sequence). The CDR3 is 15 residues long. J gave up 2 bases and V 3 bases, and 2 bases lay outside the gene matches. The chain's CDR3 is CATSRDRGPGNTIYF. DNA for the CDR3: TGTGCCACCAGCAGGGACAGGGGACCTGGAAACACCATATATTTT.

CDR3 DNA sequence: TGTGCCAGCAGCCCCCCCTTGACAGGGGTCCTCTCTGGGGCCAACGTCCTGACTTTC. It encodes CASSPPLTGVLSGANVLTF. This chain joins TRBV7-2 and TRBJ2-6, with TRBD1 matching over 8 bases. With 5 bases clipped from V and 0 bases from J, the junction kept 12 bases outside the gene matches. In germline, CDR1 is SGHTA, CDR2 FQGNSA. The CDR3 sequence is 19 residues long.

The CDR3 DNA is TGTGCCAGCAGTCTCAATGTCCCGGGACAGGGATACTATGGCTACACCTTC. It yields the protein CASSLNVPGQGYYGYTF. V gene TRBV6-1 combines with J gene TRBJ1-2, with 9 bases fitting TRBD1. The CDR3 has 17 amino acids. V lost 5 bases and J lost 3; bases outside the gene matches: 13. CDR1 and CDR2 (germline): MNHNS, SASEGT.

This clonotype was observed a handful of times. The chain joins TRBV25-1 to TRBJ1-4; 7 nucleotides match TRBD1. Per germline, CDR1 MGHDK and CDR2 SYGVNS. The CDR3 sequence is 16 residues long. With V trimmed by 2 bases and J by 7 bases, 10 bases remained unmatched. The CDR3 nucleotides read TGTGCCAGCAGTGAAAGGGGGCGCGCCCGGGGTGAAAAACTGTTTTTT. This translates into CASSERGRARGEKLFF. The full variable domain, in which reference TRBV25-1 and TRBJ1-4 provide the parts outside the CDR3, is EADIYQTPRYLVIGTGKKITLECSQTMGHDKMYWYQQDPGMELHLIHYSYGVNSTEKGDLSSESTVSRIRTEHFPLTLESARPSHTSQYLCASSERGRARGEKLFFGSGTQLSVL.

The chain is built from TRBV14 and TRBJ1-1; the D gene is possibly TRBD1 (5 bases). This CDR3 has 15 amino acids. The germline V gene has CDR1 SGHDN and CDR2 FVKESK. Trimming left V 5 bases short and J 1 base short, with 14 bases between. CDR3 in DNA: TGTGCCAGCAGCTCCCTGGGTACAGGGAACACTGAAGCTTTCTTT. Amino acids: CASSSLGTGNTEAFF.

This clonotype came up many times. CDR3: CASQEGDAFF. Here the CDR3 DNA reads TGTGCCAGTCAGGAGGGGGACGCTTTCTTT. This rearrangement joins TRBV2 to TRBJ1-1, with D perhaps matching TRBD1 (6 bases). The germline CDR1 and CDR2 sequences are SNHLY and FYNNEI. With 9 bases removed from V and 11 bases from J, the gap between germline ends came to 13 bases. The CDR3 extends over 10 amino acids.

The sample holds many counts of this clonotype. V gene TRBV5-8 combines with J gene TRBJ1-2; no clear D gene. CDR1 is SGHTS and CDR2 is YDEGEE in the germline V gene. The CDR3 runs 15 residues. Deletions cut 0 bases from V and 1 base from J, with 10 bases between. For the CDR3, the DNA is TGTGCCAGCAGCTTGGGCGGGCGGAATAACTATGGCTACACCTTC. Protein product: CASSLGGRNNYGYTF. Full variable domain (rest looked up from reference TRBV5-8 and TRBJ1-2): EAGVTQSPTHLIKTRGQQATLRCSPISGHTSVYWYQQALGLGLQFLLWYDEGEERNRGNFPPRFSGRQFPNYSSELNVNALELEDSALYLCASSLGGRNNYGYTFGSGTRLTVV.

CDR3 in DNA: TGTGCCAGCAGCACCGAAGGAGAGACCCAGTACTTC. Its protein is CASSTEGETQYF. V and J are TRBV5-5 and TRBJ2-5; D call uncertain. From germline, CDR1 is SGHKS and CDR2 YYEKEE (reference sequence). CDR3 length: 12 residues. Trimming shortened V by 4 bases and J by 4 bases, and 8 bases separated the two germline ends.

This clonotype was counted only a few times. The chain has TRBV5-1 and TRBJ2-1; D is possibly TRBD2 (5 bases). Trimming took 0 bases from V and 8 from J, leaving 12 bases between them. The CDR3 has 14 amino acids. Germline-derived CDR1 and CDR2 are SGHRS and YFSETQ. The CDR3 DNA reads as TGCGCCAGCAGCTTGGCCCGGGTCGGGGATGAGCAGTTCTTC. Translation: CASSLARVGDEQFF. Filled out from reference TRBV5-1 and TRBJ2-1, the complete variable domain reads KAGVTQTPRYLIKTRGQQVTLSCSPISGHRSVSWYQQTPGQGLQFLFEYFSETQRNKGNFPGRFSGRQFSNSRSEMNVSTLELGDSALYLCASSLARVGDEQFFGPGTRLTVL.

Ten or more counts support this clonotype. This chain links TRBV20-1 with TRBJ1-1; no firm D call. V lost 0 bases and J lost 0, with 11 bases in between. CDR3 length: 15 residues. The germline V gene has CDR1 DFQATT and CDR2 SNEGSKA (reference sequence). CDR3: CSARDLAGVNTEAFF. DNA for the CDR3: TGCAGTGCTAGAGACCTTGCTGGGGTGAACACTGAAGCTTTCTTT.

This clonotype was counted between two and nine times. The chain recombines TRBV15 with TRBJ1-1; D unresolved. The germline V and J ends were trimmed by 6 bases and 3 bases, with 8 bases remaining between them. The CDR3 has 12 amino acids. Germline CDR1 LNHNV, CDR2 YYDKDF (reference sequence). CDR3 region: CATRSGDTEAFF. The CDR3 nucleotides read TGTGCCACCAGAAGTGGGGACACTGAAGCTTTCTTT.

In its sample, this clonotype was seen many times. The rearrangement links TRBV7-2 to TRBJ2-1, with a tentative D call TRBD2 (6 bases). Trimming took off 5 bases at V and 3 bases at J, with 17 bases between the two ends. The CDR3 has 16 residues. The germline CDR1 and CDR2 sequences are SGHTA and FQGNSA. The CDR3, as DNA: TGTGCCAGCAGCCCGCGTGGGGCGGGGTACTACAATGAGCAGTTCTTC. Its protein product is CASSPRGAGYYNEQFF. Combining the CDR3 with reference TRBV7-2 and TRBJ2-1 gives the whole variable domain GAGVSQSPSNKVTEKGKDVELRCDPISGHTALYWYRQSLGQGLEFLIYFQGNSAPDKSGLPSDRFSAERTGGSVSTLTIQRTQQEDSAVYLCASSPRGAGYYNEQFFGPGTRLTVL.

This clonotype came up many times. This chain links TRBV5-1 with TRBJ2-3, with 7 bases that match TRBD2. CDR3 size: 15 residues. J gave up 8 bases and V 0 bases, and 9 bases lay outside the gene matches. Per the germline V gene, CDR1 is SGHRS and CDR2 is YFSETQ. CDR3 amino acids: CASSLEAGPRGTQYF. CDR3 nucleotides: TGCGCCAGCAGCTTGGAAGCGGGGCCGCGGGGTACGCAGTATTTT. The variable domain in full, completed from reference TRBV5-1 and TRBJ2-3, reads KAGVTQTPRYLIKTRGQQVTLSCSPISGHRSVSWYQQTPGQGLQFLFEYFSETQRNKGNFPGRFSGRQFSNSRSEMNVSTLELGDSALYLCASSLEAGPRGTQYFGPGTRLTVL.

The J gene is TRBJ2-1, the V gene TRBV4-2; 8 bases line up with TRBD2. Per the germline V gene, CDR1 is LGHNA and CDR2 is YNFKEQ. CDR3 size: 17 residues. V lost 3 bases, J lost 6 bases, and 13 bases stayed unmatched. CDR3 coding DNA: TGTGCCAGCAGCCATGTGACCAGCGGGGGAACTCCCAATGAGCAGTTCTTC. Translated, it gives CASSHVTSGGTPNEQFF.